The 9 T cell receptor beta chains listed next were all sequenced from one sample in a study of cytomegalovirus exposure and HLA in healthy donors. PCR employed 60 Vbeta and 13 Jbeta primers. Some clones are missing from TCRdb's copy, which holds only in-frame ones; the method was immunoSEQ multiplex PCR. This sample has 180,000 or so clones, with roughly 77% found just once. The source material was PBMCs. Receptors were obtained from a woman aged 25 to 39 in good health and CMV-seronegative.

This clone was counted a single time. This sequence joins TRBV10-3 and TRBJ2-7, with 10 bases matching TRBD1. CDR1 ENHRY and CDR2 SYGVKD come from the germline V gene. The CDR3 is made up of 15 amino acids. With V trimmed by 8 bases and J by 6 bases, 13 bases remained unmatched. This chain's CDR3 is CAIARRDRGPGEQYF. For the CDR3, the DNA is TGTGCCATCGCACGACGGGACAGGGGTCCTGGCGAGCAGTACTTC.

The rearrangement uses TRBV9 and TRBJ2-7; 7 nucleotides align to TRBD1. The CDR3 covers 19 residues. Trimming took 1 base from V and 0 from J; bases not matched to a gene: 16. Germline CDR1 is SGDLS and CDR2 is YYNGEE. The DNA for the CDR3 is TGTGCCAGCAGCGTAAGGGCGACAGGGACGCTATCAGACTCCTACGAGCAGTACTTC. Protein sequence: CASSVRATGTLSDSYEQYF.

The chain recombines TRBV7-2 with TRBJ2-1; TRBD2 agrees at 9 bases. The germline V gene has CDR1 SGHTA and CDR2 FQGNSA. Trimming removed 0 bases from V and 2 bases from J; junction bases left unmatched: 2. The CDR3 consists of 16 residues. The CDR3 here is CASSLASGGAYNEQFF. CDR3 coding DNA: TGTGCCAGCAGCTTAGCTAGCGGGGGAGCCTACAATGAGCAGTTCTTC.

The chain is built from TRBV7-9 and TRBJ1-4, with a tentative D call TRBD1 (6 bases). This CDR3 has 15 residues. In germline, CDR1 is SEHNR, CDR2 FQNEAQ (reference sequence). The ends were cut back, 8 bases at V and 8 bases at J, with 21 bases in the middle. The CDR3 region is CASGSAGTSGEKLFF. In nucleotides, the CDR3 is TGTGCCAGCGGATCGGCCGGGACATCTGGCGAAAAACTGTTTTTT. Full variable domain (outside the CDR3, taken from reference TRBV7-9 and TRBJ1-4): DTGVSQNPRHKITKRGQNVTFRCDPISEHNRLYWYRQTLGQGPEFLTYFQNEAQLEKSRLLSDRFSAERPKGSFSTLEIQRTEQGDSAMYLCASGSAGTSGEKLFFGSGTQLSVL.

This clone showed up just a few times. The chain links TRBV19 to TRBJ1-4; 10 nucleotides align to TRBD1. The germline V gene encodes CDR1 LNHDA and CDR2 SQIVND (reference sequence). This CDR3 has 14 amino acids. V gave up 8 bases and J gave up 7 bases; unmatched junction bases: 7. In DNA form, the CDR3 reads TGTGCCAGTCACCTTAGACAGGGGGCTGAAAAACTGTTTTTT. Encoded protein: CASHLRQGAEKLFF.

This chain connects TRBV5-4 to TRBJ1-1; D not resolved. With 4 bases removed from V and 0 bases from J, the gap between germline ends came to 13 bases. Germline V gene sequence: CDR1 SGHNT, CDR2 YYREEE (reference sequence). This CDR3 spans 15 amino acids. The CDR3 DNA is TGTGCCAGCAGCCCTCCGTCGAGATTGAACACTGAAGCTTTCTTT. Translation: CASSPPSRLNTEAFF.

V and J are TRBV4-2 and TRBJ2-7, with a weak D call TRBD2 (6 bases). The ends were cut back, 5 bases at V and 3 bases at J, with 11 bases in the middle. This CDR3 region has 13 residues. Germline V gene sequence: CDR1 LGHNA, CDR2 YNFKEQ. The CDR3 DNA reads as TGTGCCAGCAGCGGGGACTCATTCTACGAGCAGTACTTC. Translation gives CASSGDSFYEQYF.

V usage is TRBV4-3 and J usage is TRBJ1-5, with D unclear. The V gene lost 3 bases and the J gene lost 6 bases, with 9 bases spanning the gap. Germline CDR1 LGHNA, CDR2 YSLEER. This CDR3 has 13 amino acids. The CDR3 coding sequence is TGCGCCAGCAGCCAGAGGGTGGGTCAGCCCCAGCATTTT. It yields the protein CASSQRVGQPQHF.

The chain joins TRBV30 to TRBJ2-5; the match to TRBD2 covers 9 bases. V was pared by 1 base and J by 5 bases, with 14 bases of the junction left unmatched. Germline V CDR1 and CDR2: GTSNPN, SVGIG (reference sequence). This CDR3 region has 17 residues. CDR3 DNA sequence: TGTGCCTGGAGTGAGGGGCGGGGGGGTACCACTGGGGAGACCCAGTACTTC. The encoded protein is CAWSEGRGGTTGETQYF.